This TCR beta chain appears in the sequencing data of a study of OX40 agonist ivuxolimab in advanced cancers. Study at large: One patient with hepatocellular carcinoma and two with cutaneous melanoma, three in all, had partial responses. General study findings and limits: Some nonresponders additionally presented with little normalized T-cell clonal expansion. It was not determined which antigens were specifically recognized by the peripheral T cells that had undergone clonal expansion.

This clone was seen a handful of times. Antigen specificity is unknown. Trimming removed 2 bases from V and 0 bases from J; junction bases left unmatched: 8. This CDR3 contains 17 residues. Germline-derived CDR1 and CDR2 are GTSNPN and SVGIG (reference sequence). TCRdb's copy holds only in-frame clones and misses some; the assay was immunoSEQ multiplex PCR. The sample includes about 70,000 clones, just over 85% of them seen just once. The chain links TRBV30 to TRBJ1-2; TRBD1 matches 11 bases. The origin of this receptor is an adult with an advanced solid tumor such as melanoma, head and neck, liver or kidney cancer. Source: CD4+ or CD8+ T cells sorted from blood, taken in a trial of the OX40 agonist ivuxolimab. CDR3 amino acids: CAWSPWTGGLSNYGYTF. In nucleotides, the CDR3 is TGTGCCTGGAGTCCCTGGACAGGGGGCTTATCTAACTATGGCTACACCTTC.